What follows are 5 T cell receptor beta chains derived from one specimen sequenced in a study of control samples from healthy donors and cancer patients. The assay was immunoSEQ multiplex PCR, and TCRdb's table has in-frame clones only and misses some. The sample yields 95,000 to 150,000 clones, just under 90% seen once. Sample: blood. These receptors came from a young man in good health.

The chain employs TRBV10-2 and TRBJ1-2; no clear D. CDR1 WSHSY and CDR2 SAAADI come from the germline V gene. This CDR3 contains 14 residues. V gave up 3 bases and J gave up 6 bases, with 14 bases separating them. CDR3 nucleotide sequence: TGCGCCAGCAGTGAAAGGCTGAGGGCTCATGGCTACACCTTC. Amino acid sequence: CASSERLRAHGYTF.

This clone occurred a few times. The rearrangement uses TRBV10-2 and TRBJ1-1, with D unresolved. CDR3 length equals 12 residues. CDR1 and CDR2 (germline): WSHSY, SAAADI. Trimming cost V 6 bases and J 1 base, with 6 bases left between them. In DNA, the CDR3 is TGCGCCAGCAGAAGACCGAACACTGAAGCTTTCTTT. Translated, it gives CASRRPNTEAFF.

The rearrangement joins TRBV10-1 to TRBJ2-3; D not certain. CDR1 is WNHNN and CDR2 is SYGVQD in the germline V gene (reference sequence). The CDR3 spans 13 residues. Trimming pared 7 bases from V and 1 base from J, leaving 9 bases between. The CDR3 spells CASKFQGTDTQYF. For the CDR3, the DNA is TGCGCCAGCAAGTTCCAGGGCACAGATACGCAGTATTTT.

V is TRBV12-3 or TRBV12-4 and J is TRBJ1-2; 7 bases match TRBD1. Germline trimming cut 2 bases from V and 4 bases from J; bases unmatched to any gene: 1. This CDR3 comprises 13 residues. The CDR3, as DNA: TGTGCCAGCAGTTTATGGGACAGCTATGGCTACACCTTC. It yields the protein CASSLWDSYGYTF.

The J gene is TRBJ1-4, the V gene TRBV7-9; TRBD1 matches 8 bases. V lost 1 base to trimming and J lost 8 bases; unmatched junction nucleotides: 9. This CDR3 contains 16 residues. Per the germline V gene, CDR1 is SEHNR and CDR2 is FQNEAQ (reference sequence). The CDR3: CASSLGGRGTGEKLFF. DNA of the CDR3: TGTGCCAGCAGCTTAGGGGGCCGTGGGACAGGCGAAAAACTGTTTTTT.